This TCR beta chain was captured in a study of blood T cell repertoires in COVID-19. Looking at the study overall: Specimens from acute and convalescent COVID-19 originated in the United States, Italy and Spain.

Trimming removed 7 bases at V and 0 bases at J, with 13 bases between. CDR1 and CDR2 (germline): SQVTM, ANQGSEA. CDR3 size: 14 residues. Original analysis: Researchers report that nucleated cell counts were estimated from reference gene primer amplification. The protocol was immunoSEQ multiplex PCR, while the TCRdb copy is restricted to in-frame clones and leaves out a portion. D and trimming were read from the DNA, whereas the V and J calls and clone size are those reported in that table. This table has about 140,000 clones, approximately 84% appearing once. The chain is built from TRBV29-1 and TRBJ1-3, with a possible D match to TRBD1 (6 bases). Sequencing was carried out using peripheral blood. This TCR was recovered from a human donor in a cohort sampled during active COVID-19. CDR3 nucleotides: TGCAGCGCCAACGGGGGGGCCTCTGGAAACACCATATATTTT. It encodes CSANGGASGNTIYF.